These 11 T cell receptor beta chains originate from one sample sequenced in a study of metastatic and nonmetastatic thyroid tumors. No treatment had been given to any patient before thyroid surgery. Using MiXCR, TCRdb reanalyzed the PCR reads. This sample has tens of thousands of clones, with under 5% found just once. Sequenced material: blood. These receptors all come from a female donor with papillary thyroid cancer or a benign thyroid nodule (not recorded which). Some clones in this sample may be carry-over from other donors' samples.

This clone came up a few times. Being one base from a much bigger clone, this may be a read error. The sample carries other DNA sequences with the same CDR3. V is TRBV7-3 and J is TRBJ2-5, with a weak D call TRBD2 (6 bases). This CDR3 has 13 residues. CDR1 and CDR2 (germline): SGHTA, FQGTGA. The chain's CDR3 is CASSNSGKETQYF. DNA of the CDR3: TGTGCCAGCAGCAATAGCGGAAAGGAGACACAGTACTTC.

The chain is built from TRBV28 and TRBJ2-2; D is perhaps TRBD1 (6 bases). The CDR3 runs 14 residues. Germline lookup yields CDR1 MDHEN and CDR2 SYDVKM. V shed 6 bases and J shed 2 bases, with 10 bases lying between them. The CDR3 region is CASRTGKNTGELFF. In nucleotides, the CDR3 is TGTGCCAGCAGGACAGGAAAAAACACCGGGGAGCTGTTTTTT.

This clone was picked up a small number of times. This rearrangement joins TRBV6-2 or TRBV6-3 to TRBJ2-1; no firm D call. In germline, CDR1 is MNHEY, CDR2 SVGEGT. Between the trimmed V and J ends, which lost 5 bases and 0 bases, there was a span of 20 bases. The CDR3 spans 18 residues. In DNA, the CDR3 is TGTGCCAGCAGTCCAGCCCCAGTACAGATTCGCTCCTACAATGAGCAGTTCTTC. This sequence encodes CASSPAPVQIRSYNEQFF.

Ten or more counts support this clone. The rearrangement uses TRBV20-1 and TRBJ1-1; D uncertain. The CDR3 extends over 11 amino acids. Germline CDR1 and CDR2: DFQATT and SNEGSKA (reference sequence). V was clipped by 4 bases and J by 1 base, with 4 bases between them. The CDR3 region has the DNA TGCAGTGCTACACCGAACACTGAAGCTTTCTTT. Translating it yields CSATPNTEAFF.

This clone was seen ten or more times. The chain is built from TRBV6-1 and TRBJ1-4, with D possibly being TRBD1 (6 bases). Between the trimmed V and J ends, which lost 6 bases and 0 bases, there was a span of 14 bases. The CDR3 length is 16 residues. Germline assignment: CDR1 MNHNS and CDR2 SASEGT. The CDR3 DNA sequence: TGTGCCAGCAGGACGGGGAAGGGGGCAACTAATGAAAAACTGTTTTTT. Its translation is CASRTGKGATNEKLFF.

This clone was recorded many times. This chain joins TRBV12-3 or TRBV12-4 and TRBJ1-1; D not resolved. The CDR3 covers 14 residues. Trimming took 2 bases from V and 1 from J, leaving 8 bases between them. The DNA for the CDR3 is TGTGCCAGCAGTTTAATCTTCGAGAACACTGAAGCTTTCTTT. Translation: CASSLIFENTEAFF.

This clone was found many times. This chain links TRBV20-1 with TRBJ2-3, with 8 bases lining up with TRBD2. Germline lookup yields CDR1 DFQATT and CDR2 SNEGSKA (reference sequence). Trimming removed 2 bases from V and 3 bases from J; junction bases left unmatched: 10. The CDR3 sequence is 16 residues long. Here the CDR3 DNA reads TGCAGTGCTAGACCCGCCGGGACTAGGTTTACAGATACGCAGTATTTT. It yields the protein CSARPAGTRFTDTQYF.

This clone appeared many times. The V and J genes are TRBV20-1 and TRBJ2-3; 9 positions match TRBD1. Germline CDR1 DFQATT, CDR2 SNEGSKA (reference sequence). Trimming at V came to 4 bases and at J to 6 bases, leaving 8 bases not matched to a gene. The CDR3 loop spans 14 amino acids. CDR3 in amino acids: CSAIGTGSLDTQYF. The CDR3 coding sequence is TGCAGTGCTATCGGGACAGGGAGTTTGGATACGCAGTATTTT.

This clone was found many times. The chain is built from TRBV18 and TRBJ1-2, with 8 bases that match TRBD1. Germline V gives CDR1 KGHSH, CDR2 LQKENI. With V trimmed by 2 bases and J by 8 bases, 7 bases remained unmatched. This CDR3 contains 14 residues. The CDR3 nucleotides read TGTGCCAGCTCACCAGATCAGGGGGCAGAGGGCTACACCTTC. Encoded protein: CASSPDQGAEGYTF.

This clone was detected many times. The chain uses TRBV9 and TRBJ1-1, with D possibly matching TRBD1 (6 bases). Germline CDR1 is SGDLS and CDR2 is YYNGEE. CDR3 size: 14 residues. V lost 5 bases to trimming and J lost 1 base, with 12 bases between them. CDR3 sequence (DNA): TGTGCCAGCAGTACAGGGTCAGGGAACACTGAAGCTTTCTTT. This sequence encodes CASSTGSGNTEAFF.

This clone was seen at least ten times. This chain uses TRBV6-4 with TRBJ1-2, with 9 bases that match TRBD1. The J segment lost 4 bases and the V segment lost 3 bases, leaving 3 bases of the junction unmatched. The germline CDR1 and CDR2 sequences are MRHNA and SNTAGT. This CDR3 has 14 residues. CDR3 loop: CASSEGQGSYGYTF. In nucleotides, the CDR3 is TGTGCCAGCAGTGAGGGACAGGGAAGCTATGGCTACACCTTC.